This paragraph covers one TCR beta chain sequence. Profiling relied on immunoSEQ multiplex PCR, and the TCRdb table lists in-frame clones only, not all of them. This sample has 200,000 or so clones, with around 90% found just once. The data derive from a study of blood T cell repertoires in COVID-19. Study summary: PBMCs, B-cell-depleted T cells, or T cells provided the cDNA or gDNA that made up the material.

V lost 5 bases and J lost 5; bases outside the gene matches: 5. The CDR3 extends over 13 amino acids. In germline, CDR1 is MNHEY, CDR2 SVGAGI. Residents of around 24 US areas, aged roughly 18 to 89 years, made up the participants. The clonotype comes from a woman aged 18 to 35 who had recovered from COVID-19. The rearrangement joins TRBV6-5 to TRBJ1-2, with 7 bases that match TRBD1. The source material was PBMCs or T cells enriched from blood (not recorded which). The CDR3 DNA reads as TGTGCCAGCAGTCGCCGGGACAGATATGGCTACACCTTC. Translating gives CASSRRDRYGYTF.